These 15 T cell receptor beta chains were all obtained from the same sample, sequenced in a study of T cell responses to AZD1222 COVID-19 vaccine. Profiling relied on immunoSEQ multiplex PCR, and the TCRdb table lists in-frame clones only, not all of them. The sample carries 100,000 to 150,000 clones, 88% recorded once. The sample was peripheral blood, taken on day 0 of AZD1222 vaccination. The receptor source for this set is an adult in good health.

The genes are TRBV6-5 and TRBJ1-5; no reliable D call. CDR1 MNHEY and CDR2 SVGAGI come from the germline V gene. Trimming stripped 6 bases from V and 0 bases from J, with 12 bases between. The CDR3 has 15 amino acids. For the CDR3, the DNA is TGTGCCAGCAGCCCCGGCCAGTATAGCAATCAGCCCCAGCATTTT. Translation: CASSPGQYSNQPQHF.

This chain uses TRBV29-1 with TRBJ2-3; maybe TRBD2 (6 bases). The CDR3 contains 12 residues. CDR1 and CDR2 (germline): SQVTM, ANQGSEA. Here the CDR3 DNA reads TGCAGTCAGCAGGGCCCCGGGGGTACGCAGTATTTT. Protein product: CSQQGPGGTQYF.

This sequence joins TRBV7-9 and TRBJ1-3; no definite D call. CDR1 and CDR2 (germline): SEHNR, FQNEAQ (reference sequence). V lost 3 bases to trimming and J lost 0 bases, with 9 bases between them. The CDR3 covers 15 residues. CDR3 region: CASSFGDFSGNTIYF. As DNA, the CDR3 is TGTGCCAGCAGCTTCGGGGATTTCTCTGGAAACACCATATATTTT.

This clone was seen a few times. The rearrangement joins TRBV5-4 to TRBJ1-3, with TRBD1 as a possible D gene (6 bases). The germline CDR1 and CDR2 sequences are SGHNT and YYREEE (reference sequence). V gave up 6 bases and J gave up 0 bases, with 19 bases separating them. The CDR3 sequence is 17 residues long. CDR3 protein: CASTDGTTGHSGNTIYF. DNA of the CDR3: TGTGCCAGCACTGACGGAACGACAGGTCACTCTGGAAACACCATATATTTT.

This sequence joins TRBV11-2 and TRBJ1-1, with D perhaps TRBD1 (5 bases). CDR1 and CDR2 (germline): SGHAT, FQNNGV. The CDR3 totals 13 residues. Trimming removed 4 bases at V and 5 bases at J, with 11 bases between. CDR3 amino acids: CASSSQPGTEAFF. CDR3 DNA sequence: TGTGCCAGCAGCTCTCAACCAGGGACTGAAGCTTTCTTT.

V is TRBV5-1 and J is TRBJ1-1; weak D call: TRBD1 (6 bases). The CDR3 is 16 amino acids. Trimming removed 9 bases at V and 3 bases at J, with 24 bases between. Germline CDR1 SGHRS, CDR2 YFSETQ. The CDR3, as DNA: TGCGCCACCCCGGGGAAGGGGGGTGGTAACGACACTGAAGCTTTCTTT. Its translation is CATPGKGGGNDTEAFF.

This sequence joins TRBV29-1 and TRBJ2-1; TRBD2 agrees at 12 bases. CDR1 is SQVTM and CDR2 is ANQGSEA in the germline V gene. The CDR3 extends over 13 amino acids. Trimming took 6 bases from V and 8 from J; bases not matched to a gene: 5. The CDR3 nucleotides are TGCAGCGTCCTAGCGGGGGGGATGTATGAGCAGTTCTTC. Amino acid sequence: CSVLAGGMYEQFF.

The V call is TRBV11-3, the J call TRBJ1-1; D uncertain. CDR3 length: 14 residues. V was shortened by 1 base and J by 4 bases, with 10 bases between the two germline ends. Germline V gene sequence: CDR1 SGHNT, CDR2 YENEEA. The CDR3 DNA reads as TGTGCCAGCAGCTTAGGGGCACAGTCCACTGAAGCTTTCTTT. Its protein product is CASSLGAQSTEAFF.

This rearrangement joins TRBV11-3 to TRBJ2-7; D perhaps matches TRBD2 (6 bases). The CDR3 sequence is 15 residues long. V was pared by 3 bases and J by 2 bases, with 14 bases between. CDR1 SGHNT and CDR2 YENEEA come from the germline V gene. The CDR3 spells CASSLAGMVPYEQYF. Written as DNA, the CDR3 is TGTGCCAGCAGCTTGGCGGGGATGGTCCCCTACGAGCAGTACTTC.

The chain links TRBV4-1 to TRBJ1-3; no reliable D call. The CDR3 totals 14 residues. Trimming took 8 bases from V and 4 from J, leaving 15 bases between them. Per the germline V gene, CDR1 is MGHRA and CDR2 is YSYEKL. As DNA, the CDR3 is TGCGCCAGCCAGGAAGTTCGCTTCGGAAACACCATATATTTT. This translates into CASQEVRFGNTIYF.

The chain has TRBV7-2 and TRBJ2-2; 9 nucleotides line up with TRBD2. V trimming: 6 bases; J trimming: 5 bases; junction bases outside the gene matches: 19. Germline V gene lookup returns CDR1 SGHTA and CDR2 FQGNSA. The CDR3 contains 19 residues. The CDR3, as DNA: TGTGCCAGCAGGGGATTCAAAAGGGTTTCAGCGGGGGGAACCGGGGAGCTGTTTTTT. Its protein is CASRGFKRVSAGGTGELFF.

The V gene is TRBV19, the J gene TRBJ2-1; 9 bases are shared with TRBD1. CDR1 and CDR2 (germline): LNHDA, SQIVND (reference sequence). There are 15 residues in the CDR3. J gave up 2 bases and V 3 bases, and 2 bases lay outside the gene matches. CDR3 loop: CASSIDRGTYNEQFF. The CDR3 nucleotides read TGTGCCAGTAGTATCGACAGGGGGACCTACAATGAGCAGTTCTTC.

Note on this clone: The likely explanation is a read error, given a far larger clone one base away. Other DNA sequences in this sample translate to the same CDR3. The rearrangement joins TRBV4-2 to TRBJ2-2, with TRBD1 identical over 9 bases. The CDR3 extends over 16 amino acids. Germline CDR1 reads LGHNA; CDR2 reads YNFKEQ. The CDR3 region has the DNA TGTCCCAGCAGCCAAGACAGGGGGGGGTTGTCCGGGGAGCTGTTTTTT. Residues: CPSSQDRGGLSGELFF.

V gene TRBV10-2 combines with J gene TRBJ1-4; D unresolved. This CDR3 is 14 amino acids long. The V end was cut by 5 bases, the J end by 8 bases, with 15 bases between. Germline V gene data show CDR1 as WSHSY and CDR2 as SAAADI. The CDR3 is CASSPTRPGEKLFF. CDR3 DNA sequence: TGCGCCAGCAGTCCGACAAGACCTGGGGAAAAACTGTTTTTT.

This chain joins TRBV6-6 and TRBJ2-3; 8 nucleotides match TRBD1. V shed 9 bases, J shed 2 bases, and the junction held 4 bases outside the gene matches. The CDR3 runs 13 residues. Germline CDR1 reads MNHNY; CDR2 reads SVGAGI (reference sequence). Here the CDR3 reads CASLTGDTDTQYF. CDR3 DNA sequence: TGTGCCAGTTTGACAGGGGACACAGATACGCAGTATTTT.